This note documents a single T cell receptor beta chain sequence. The sample comes from a study of blood T cell repertoires in COVID-19. Study overall: There were acute and convalescent COVID-19 samples, and they came from the United States, Italy and Spain. Sources were T cells, B-cell-depleted T cells, or PBMCs; the material itself was cDNA or gDNA.

Under the authors' procedure: Estimated nucleated cell counts came from reference gene primer amplification. Clones were read by immunoSEQ multiplex PCR, and TCRdb kept only the in-frame ones, dropping some. That table supplies the V and J calls and clone size; D and trimming were determined from the DNA. The repertoire holds 150,000 to 200,000 clones, about 88% seen once, with over 0.85% in the top ten. The sample was peripheral blood. This TCR derives from a man aged 18 to 29 with acute or convalescent COVID-19.

CDR3 sequence: CASSGRGSKTQYF. Written as DNA, the CDR3 is TGTGCCAGCAGCGGCAGGGGGTCGAAGACCCAGTACTTC. J is TRBJ2-5 and V is TRBV7-3, with 7 nucleotides matching TRBD1. V was pared by 5 bases and J by 6 bases, with 6 bases of the junction left unmatched. The CDR3 spans 13 residues. CDR1 SGHTA and CDR2 FQGTGA come from the germline V gene.